This TCR beta chain was captured by sequencing in a study of a mutant IDH1 vaccine in newly diagnosed glioma. Study-level information: Before enrollment, patients got radiotherapy alone, temozolomide alone, or mostly the combination.

There are a few counts of this clone. The antigen is not known. Time point meaning: week 23, last vaccination. Each dose of the vaccine consisted of 300 ug of mutant IDH1 20-mer peptide, with topical imiquimod. CDR1 and CDR2 from the germline V gene are SGHRS and YFSETQ. This CDR3 region has 14 residues. The V gene lost 4 bases and the J gene lost 6 bases, with 13 bases spanning the gap. The repertoire was sequenced with immunoSEQ multiplex PCR; TCRdb's copy has only in-frame clones and lacks some. The repertoire holds about 60,000 clones, approximately 87% seen once, with roughly 1.5% in the top ten. The chain combines TRBV5-1 with TRBJ1-4; D remains ambiguous. The material was PBMCs, obtained from a glioma patient whose treatment included an IDH1 peptide vaccine. The receptor was isolated from a man aged 40-49 years with glioma. CDR3 protein: CASSRSQVDEKLFF. DNA for the CDR3: TGCGCCAGCAGCCGGAGCCAGGTTGATGAAAAACTGTTTTTT.